Included here is one T cell receptor (beta chain) sequence, with context. Its matching antigen is unknown. This specimen comes from a study of T cell repertoires in cytomegalovirus infection. Study outcomes and limitations: Dominating the ex vivo response were HLA-C-restricted CMV-specific TCR beta clonotypes.

The CDR3 contains 14 residues. Trimming removed 10 bases at V and 2 bases at J, with 14 bases between. Germline assignment: CDR1 SGHAT and CDR2 FQNNGV. TCRdb itself ran the reads through MiXCR, one entry per CDR3 protein. The sample has about half a million distinct CDR3 sequences, roughly 43% seen once. The chain links TRBV11-2 to TRBJ2-2; tentative D call: TRBD1 (6 bases). This TCR derives from a human donor in good health (CMV status not recorded). Some clones in this sample may be carry-over from other donors' samples. This specimen was cultured PBMCs, taken from culture after CMV antigen stimulation. CDR3 sequence: CAIKGQINTGELFF. The CDR3 coding sequence is TGTGCCATCAAGGGACAAATCAACACCGGGGAGCTGTTTTTT.